The present T cell receptor beta chain was sequenced within a study of identical twins. General study results and limits: Recombination models fit unrelated individuals' TCR alpha sharing but underestimated twins'.

From the 5' RACE reads, TCRdb called clonotypes with MiXCR, one entry per CDR3 protein. The data contain approximately 280,000 distinct CDR3 sequences, less than 9% of them singletons. Germline CDR1 and CDR2: SGHVS and FQNEAQ. Trimming at V came to 6 bases and at J to 5 bases, leaving 15 bases not matched to a gene. This CDR3 spans 17 amino acids. Turning to this clonotype: The antigen is undetermined.

This sample also appeared in a second study, on yellow fever vaccine responses in identical twins.

The sequencing sample was made of memory (CD45RO+) T cells sorted from blood. This rearrangement joins TRBV7-8 to TRBJ2-2; TRBD2 matches 7 bases. This clonotype originated in a woman aged 18-29 years in good health. CDR3 sequence: CASRTFAGVIKTGELFF. Written as DNA, the CDR3 is TGTGCCAGCAGAACATTCGCGGGGGTTATAAAAACCGGGGAGCTGTTTTTT.